Listed below are T cell receptor beta chains from one sample, sequenced in a study of T cells in Graves' hyperthyroidism and ophthalmopathy. TCRdb used MiXCR to reprocess the multiplex PCR reads, holding one entry per CDR3 protein. The data contain fewer than 900,000 distinct CDR3 sequences, around a sixth of them singletons. Material for sequencing was blood. All receptors derive from a woman in her 50s with Graves' hyperthyroidism that later progressed to Graves' ophthalmopathy. Both conserved end residues are part of each CDR3. D genes are given only for firm matches. The listing skips clone size in some rows; elsewhere it reads once, few, many or a size class.

CDR3aa: CASHLYRDSNEKLFF; CDR3nt: TGTGCCAGCCATTTATACCGGGACAGTAATGAAAAACTGTTTTTT; d_gene: TRBD1; v_gene: TRBV19; j_gene: TRBJ1-4; abundance: few
CDR3aa: CASSPYHNREIRGYTF; CDR3nt: TGTGCCAGCAGCCCCTACCACAACAGGGAGATACGTGGCTACACCTTC; d_gene: -; v_gene: TRBV7-8; j_gene: TRBJ1-2; abundance: many
CDR3aa: CASSQYREGDTEAFF; CDR3nt: TGTGCCAGCAGTCAATACAGGGAGGGGGACACTGAAGCTTTCTTT; d_gene: -; v_gene: TRBV28; j_gene: TRBJ1-1; abundance: many
CDR3aa: CASSLDLGWYEQYF; CDR3nt: TGTGCCAGCAGCTTAGATCTCGGTTGGTACGAGCAGTACTTC; d_gene: -; v_gene: TRBV7-9; j_gene: TRBJ2-7; abundance: few
CDR3aa: CASSSPRGFPYEQYF; CDR3nt: TGCGCCAGCAGCTCTCCCCGGGGCTTCCCCTACGAGCAGTACTTC; d_gene: -; v_gene: TRBV5-1; j_gene: TRBJ2-7; abundance: many
CDR3aa: CASSPILGQGYTGELFF; CDR3nt: TGTGCCAGCAGCCCGATACTCGGACAGGGGTACACCGGGGAGCTGTTTTTT; d_gene: TRBD1; v_gene: TRBV12-3/TRBV12-4; j_gene: TRBJ2-2; abundance: -
CDR3aa: CASREGQTIVYGYTF; CDR3nt: TGTGCCAGCAGGGAGGGACAGACCATTGTCTATGGCTACACCTTC; d_gene: TRBD1; v_gene: TRBV2; j_gene: TRBJ1-2; abundance: many
CDR3aa: CSALTGLAGGHEQYF; CDR3nt: TGCAGTGCTCTTACCGGGCTAGCGGGGGGGCACGAGCAGTACTTC; d_gene: TRBD2; v_gene: TRBV20-1; j_gene: TRBJ2-7; abundance: few
CDR3aa: CASSQTGSEQYF; CDR3nt: TGTGCCAGCAGCCAAACAGGGTCCGAGCAGTACTTC; d_gene: -; v_gene: TRBV7-3; j_gene: TRBJ2-7; abundance: many
CDR3aa: CASSQRDRESETQYF; CDR3nt: TGCGCCAGCAGCCAACGGGACAGGGAGTCGGAGACCCAGTACTTC; d_gene: TRBD1; v_gene: TRBV4-1; j_gene: TRBJ2-5; abundance: few
CDR3aa: CAIMTGGTEAFF; CDR3nt: TGTGCCATTATGACAGGTGGTACTGAAGCTTTCTTT; d_gene: -; v_gene: TRBV10-3; j_gene: TRBJ1-1; abundance: many
CDR3aa: CASSEAGGTPGRYEQYF; CDR3nt: TGTGCCAGCAGTGAAGCGGGGGGGACACCAGGGAGGTACGAGCAGTACTTC; d_gene: -; v_gene: TRBV6-1; j_gene: TRBJ2-7; abundance: many
CDR3aa: CAWAYGDYEQYF; CDR3nt: TGTGCCTGGGCGTATGGTGACTACGAGCAGTACTTC; d_gene: -; v_gene: TRBV30; j_gene: TRBJ2-7; abundance: -
CDR3aa: CASSYLATGEQFF; CDR3nt: TGTGCCAGCAGCTATTTAGCGACGGGGGAGCAGTTCTTC; d_gene: -; v_gene: TRBV6-5; j_gene: TRBJ2-1; abundance: -
CDR3aa: CASSRTGEFTGELFF; CDR3nt: TGCGCCAGCAGTAGGACAGGGGAATTCACCGGGGAGCTGTTTTTT; d_gene: TRBD1; v_gene: TRBV5-1; j_gene: TRBJ2-2; abundance: -
CDR3aa: CASSSSPEVTQYF; CDR3nt: TGTGCCAGCAGCTCAAGTCCCGAGGTTACGCAGTATTTT; d_gene: -; v_gene: TRBV7-3; j_gene: TRBJ2-3; abundance: many
CDR3aa: CASSIDPSATGTMNTEAFF; CDR3nt: TGTGCCAGTAGTATAGATCCGTCAGCGACAGGGACCATGAACACTGAAGCTTTCTTT; d_gene: TRBD1; v_gene: TRBV19; j_gene: TRBJ1-1; abundance: -
CDR3aa: CASRGSLAGGTTDTQYF; CDR3nt: TGTGCCAGCAGGGGAAGCCTAGCGGGGGGGACCACAGATACGCAGTATTTT; d_gene: TRBD2; v_gene: TRBV7-8; j_gene: TRBJ2-3; abundance: many
CDR3aa: CASSLEGPLYGYTF; CDR3nt: TGTGCCAGCAGCTTAGAGGGGCCGCTTTATGGCTACACCTTC; d_gene: -; v_gene: TRBV11-2; j_gene: TRBJ1-2; abundance: few
CDR3aa: CSALRTAQLNEKLFF; CDR3nt: TGCAGTGCCCTCAGGACAGCACAACTCAATGAAAAACTGTTTTTT; d_gene: -; v_gene: TRBV20-1; j_gene: TRBJ1-4; abundance: few
CDR3aa: CASSPPGLEKDTQYF; CDR3nt: TGTGCCAGCAGCCCACCGGGACTAGAGAAAGATACGCAGTATTTT; d_gene: TRBD2; v_gene: TRBV6-2/TRBV6-3; j_gene: TRBJ2-3; abundance: -
CDR3aa: CASSEGQTSGNTIYF; CDR3nt: TGTGCCAGCAGTGAAGGGCAGACCTCTGGAAACACCATATATTTT; d_gene: -; v_gene: TRBV6-1; j_gene: TRBJ1-3; abundance: once
CDR3aa: CAWSLAGLRTGELFF; CDR3nt: TGTGCCTGGAGCCTAGCGGGGTTGCGCACCGGGGAGCTGTTTTTT; d_gene: TRBD2; v_gene: TRBV30; j_gene: TRBJ2-2; abundance: many
CDR3aa: CASNDGTAGGYTF; CDR3nt: TGTGCCAGCAACGACGGGACGGCGGGTGGCTACACCTTC; d_gene: -; v_gene: TRBV6-1; j_gene: TRBJ1-2; abundance: -
CDR3aa: CASSEDTGGLANYGYTF; CDR3nt: TGTGCCAGCAGCGAAGACACGGGGGGCCTTGCTAACTATGGCTACACCTTC; d_gene: -; v_gene: TRBV3-1; j_gene: TRBJ1-2; abundance: -
CDR3aa: CASSKLADLRYEQYF; CDR3nt: TGTGCCAGCAGTAAACTAGCGGATCTGAGGTACGAGCAGTACTTC; d_gene: TRBD2; v_gene: TRBV6-2/TRBV6-3; j_gene: TRBJ2-7; abundance: many
CDR3aa: CAISEGSEDYGYTF; CDR3nt: TGTGCCATCAGTGAGGGGTCAGAAGACTATGGCTACACCTTC; d_gene: -; v_gene: TRBV10-3; j_gene: TRBJ1-2; abundance: few
CDR3aa: CASSPPPGLAQETQYF; CDR3nt: TGTGCCAGCAGCCCACCCCCGGGACTAGCTCAAGAGACCCAGTACTTC; d_gene: TRBD2; v_gene: TRBV7-9; j_gene: TRBJ2-5; abundance: many
CDR3aa: CASSSDLGSFEAFF; CDR3nt: TGTGCCAGCAGCTCAGACCTAGGCAGTTTTGAAGCTTTCTTT; d_gene: -; v_gene: TRBV7-2; j_gene: TRBJ1-1; abundance: -
CDR3aa: CASSLVGLAGVGNEQFF; CDR3nt: TGTGCCAGCAGCTTAGTTGGACTAGCGGGGGTGGGTAATGAGCAGTTCTTC; d_gene: TRBD2; v_gene: TRBV7-9; j_gene: TRBJ2-1; abundance: few
CDR3aa: CASSLTRNPGTPGNTIYF; CDR3nt: TGTGCCAGCAGCTTAACCCGAAACCCGGGAACCCCTGGAAACACCATATATTTT; d_gene: -; v_gene: TRBV11-2; j_gene: TRBJ1-3; abundance: -
CDR3aa: CASSLYVNTGELFF; CDR3nt: TGTGCCAGCAGTTTGTATGTTAACACCGGGGAGCTGTTTTTT; d_gene: -; v_gene: TRBV27; j_gene: TRBJ2-2; abundance: few
CDR3aa: CASSLVAYGYTF; CDR3nt: TGTGCCAGCAGTTTAGTGGCCTATGGCTACACCTTC; d_gene: -; v_gene: TRBV12-3/TRBV12-4; j_gene: TRBJ1-2; abundance: many
CDR3aa: CASSQAWTGVTEAFF; CDR3nt: TGCGCCAGCAGCCAAGCATGGACAGGGGTCACTGAAGCTTTCTTT; d_gene: TRBD1; v_gene: TRBV4-1; j_gene: TRBJ1-1; abundance: -
CDR3aa: CAIKGDGNNEKLFF; CDR3nt: TGTGCCATCAAAGGGGACGGGAATAATGAAAAACTGTTTTTT; d_gene: -; v_gene: TRBV10-3; j_gene: TRBJ1-4; abundance: many
CDR3aa: CASSSGPGPYEQYF; CDR3nt: TGTGCCAGCAGTTCGGGACCCGGACCCTACGAGCAGTACTTC; d_gene: -; v_gene: TRBV12-3/TRBV12-4; j_gene: TRBJ2-7; abundance: many
CDR3aa: CASSLVGGNEQFF; CDR3nt: TGTGCCAGCAGCTTAGTCGGGGGTAATGAGCAGTTCTTC; d_gene: -; v_gene: TRBV12-3/TRBV12-4; j_gene: TRBJ2-1; abundance: many
CDR3aa: CASSQGLALETQYF; CDR3nt: TGTGCCAGCAGCCAAGGGCTAGCGCTGGAGACCCAGTACTTC; d_gene: -; v_gene: TRBV3-1; j_gene: TRBJ2-5; abundance: many
CDR3aa: CASSDLGDSYEQYF; CDR3nt: TGTGCCAGCAGTGATTTAGGGGATTCCTACGAGCAGTACTTC; d_gene: -; v_gene: TRBV6-1; j_gene: TRBJ2-7; abundance: few
CDR3aa: CASSPLKGSGELFF; CDR3nt: TGTGCCAGCAGCCCGCTAAAGGGATCCGGGGAGCTGTTTTTT; d_gene: -; v_gene: TRBV11-2; j_gene: TRBJ2-2; abundance: many
CDR3aa: CASNHLRRASTDTQYF; CDR3nt: TGTGCCAGCAACCACCTACGCAGAGCTAGCACAGATACGCAGTATTTT; d_gene: -; v_gene: TRBV28; j_gene: TRBJ2-3; abundance: many
CDR3aa: CSARAIKRGETQYF; CDR3nt: TGCAGTGCTAGAGCCATTAAGCGGGGAGAGACCCAGTACTTC; d_gene: TRBD2; v_gene: TRBV20-1; j_gene: TRBJ2-5; abundance: many
CDR3aa: CASSLVVYNTEAFF; CDR3nt: TGTGCCAGCAGCTTGGTCGTCTACAACACTGAAGCTTTCTTT; d_gene: -; v_gene: TRBV7-2; j_gene: TRBJ1-1; abundance: many
CDR3aa: CASRIPAGMNTGELFF; CDR3nt: TGTGCCAGCAGAATCCCAGCGGGGATGAACACCGGGGAGCTGTTTTTT; d_gene: TRBD2; v_gene: TRBV11-2; j_gene: TRBJ2-2; abundance: many
CDR3aa: CASSFSGNNQPQHF; CDR3nt: TGTGCCAGCAGTTTCTCAGGGAACAATCAGCCCCAGCATTTT; d_gene: -; v_gene: TRBV12-3/TRBV12-4; j_gene: TRBJ1-5; abundance: -
CDR3aa: CASSFGPNYGYTF; CDR3nt: TGTGCCAGCAGTTTCGGGCCGAACTATGGCTACACCTTC; d_gene: -; v_gene: TRBV27; j_gene: TRBJ1-2; abundance: many
CDR3aa: CASSQDPAPVEKLFF; CDR3nt: TGCGCCAGCAGCCAAGATCCGGCTCCGGTCGAAAAACTGTTTTTT; d_gene: -; v_gene: TRBV4-1; j_gene: TRBJ1-4; abundance: -
CDR3aa: CATSDSLRQGDRETQYF; CDR3nt: TGTGCCACCAGTGATTCATTGCGACAGGGAGACAGAGAGACCCAGTACTTC; d_gene: TRBD1; v_gene: TRBV24-1; j_gene: TRBJ2-5; abundance: -
CDR3aa: CASNPTQEPTNEKLFF; CDR3nt: TGCGCCAGCAACCCCACACAGGAACCAACTAATGAAAAACTGTTTTTT; d_gene: -; v_gene: TRBV10-2; j_gene: TRBJ1-4; abundance: -
CDR3aa: CASSLNPGVGSPLHF; CDR3nt: TGTGCCAGCAGTTTAAACCCGGGGGTGGGCTCACCCCTCCACTTT; d_gene: -; v_gene: TRBV12-3/TRBV12-4; j_gene: TRBJ1-6; abundance: -
CDR3aa: CASSSGAWWQFF; CDR3nt: TGTGCCAGCAGCTCAGGGGCTTGGTGGCAGTTCTTC; d_gene: -; v_gene: TRBV7-8; j_gene: TRBJ2-1; abundance: many
CDR3aa: CASSPGGLGMNTEAFF; CDR3nt: TGTGCCAGCTCACCAGGGGGGCTGGGCATGAACACTGAAGCTTTCTTT; d_gene: -; v_gene: TRBV18; j_gene: TRBJ1-1; abundance: few
CDR3aa: CASSYGGTADYEQYF; CDR3nt: TGTGCCAGCAGTTACGGGGGGACAGCGGACTACGAGCAGTACTTC; d_gene: -; v_gene: TRBV6-1; j_gene: TRBJ2-7; abundance: many
CDR3aa: CASSQVGQGNTEAFF; CDR3nt: TGCGCCAGCAGCCAAGTCGGACAGGGGAACACTGAAGCTTTCTTT; d_gene: TRBD1; v_gene: TRBV4-1; j_gene: TRBJ1-1; abundance: -
CDR3aa: CASSATGGENQPQHF; CDR3nt: TGTGCCAGCAGCGCGACCGGGGGCGAGAATCAGCCCCAGCATTTT; d_gene: -; v_gene: TRBV9; j_gene: TRBJ1-5; abundance: -
CDR3aa: CASRGWQGGEKLFF; CDR3nt: TGCGCCAGCAGGGGCTGGCAGGGCGGGGAAAAACTGTTTTTT; d_gene: -; v_gene: TRBV5-1; j_gene: TRBJ1-4; abundance: many
CDR3aa: CASGRDRGFDTEAFF; CDR3nt: TGTGCCAGCGGACGGGACAGGGGTTTTGACACTGAAGCTTTCTTT; d_gene: TRBD1; v_gene: TRBV2; j_gene: TRBJ1-1; abundance: many
CDR3aa: CASSQTPGELFF; CDR3nt: TGTGCCAGCAGCCAGACCCCCGGGGAGCTGTTTTTT; d_gene: -; v_gene: TRBV6-1; j_gene: TRBJ2-2; abundance: few